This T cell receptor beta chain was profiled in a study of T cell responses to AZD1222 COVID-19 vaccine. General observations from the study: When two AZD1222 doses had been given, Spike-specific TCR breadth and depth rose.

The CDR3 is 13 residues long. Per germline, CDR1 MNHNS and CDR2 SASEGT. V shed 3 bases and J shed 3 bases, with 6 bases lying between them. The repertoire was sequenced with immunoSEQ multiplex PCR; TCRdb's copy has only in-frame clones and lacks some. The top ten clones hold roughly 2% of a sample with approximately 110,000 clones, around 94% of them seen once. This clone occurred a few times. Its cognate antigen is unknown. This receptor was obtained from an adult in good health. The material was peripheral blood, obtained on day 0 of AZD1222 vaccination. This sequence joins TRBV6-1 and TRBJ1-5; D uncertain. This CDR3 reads CASSDSPNQPQHF. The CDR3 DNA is TGTGCCAGCAGTGACAGTCCCAATCAGCCCCAGCATTTT.